These 10 T cell receptor beta chains originate from one sample sequenced in a study of T cells in Graves' hyperthyroidism and ophthalmopathy. TCR beta CDR3 regions were amplified from RNA. In the first-round RT-PCR of the TCR CDR3, the HTBI primer set was used. One entry per CDR3 protein, called by TCRdb with MiXCR from the multiplex PCR reads. The table records roughly 380,000 distinct CDR3 sequences, roughly 13% of them present only once. Sequencing was performed on blood. The receptors come from a woman aged 55-70 years with Graves' hyperthyroidism.

This clonotype was seen a few times. J is TRBJ1-1 and V is TRBV5-4; D is ambiguous. In germline, CDR1 is SGHNT, CDR2 YYREEE (reference sequence). The CDR3 has 14 amino acids. Trimming cost V 0 bases and J 5 bases, with 11 bases left between them. The CDR3 region is CASSLVQYRTEAFF. DNA for the CDR3: TGTGCCAGCAGCTTGGTTCAGTACCGGACTGAAGCTTTCTTT.

This clonotype was observed at least ten times. V and J are TRBV20-1 and TRBJ1-5; D unclear. V lost 3 bases and J 4 bases, leaving 10 bases between the germline ends. The CDR3 is 13 residues long. Germline CDR1 DFQATT, CDR2 SNEGSKA (reference sequence). This CDR3 reads CSARDGRNQPQHF. In nucleotides, the CDR3 is TGCAGTGCTAGGGACGGGAGAAATCAGCCCCAGCATTTT.

The rearrangement uses TRBV7-9 and TRBJ2-2; no firm D call. The CDR3 runs to 11 residues. Germline CDR1 is SEHNR and CDR2 is FQNEAQ (reference sequence). With 6 bases removed from V and 9 bases from J, the gap between germline ends came to 8 bases. Here the CDR3 DNA reads TGTGCCAGCAGAGCCTCCCGGGAGCTGTTTTTT. Translation: CASRASRELFF.

This clonotype came up many times. This chain links TRBV20-1 with TRBJ2-7, with TRBD2 matching over 8 bases. Germline lookup yields CDR1 DFQATT and CDR2 SNEGSKA (reference sequence). The ends lost 3 bases at V and 3 bases at J; junction bases unmatched: 10. The CDR3 spans 15 residues. The CDR3, as DNA: TGCAGTGCTAGTACGGCCGGGAGGGCCGACTACGAGCAGTACTTC. Translation: CSASTAGRADYEQYF.

The chain recombines TRBV5-6 with TRBJ1-3; D is ambiguous. V lost 3 bases to trimming and J lost 0 bases, with 13 bases between them. Germline CDR1 SGHDT, CDR2 YYEEEE. The CDR3 runs 16 residues. The DNA of the CDR3 is TGTGCCAGCAGCTCCCTCGATAGAAGCTCTGGAAACACCATATATTTT. Translated, it gives CASSSLDRSSGNTIYF.

This clonotype was seen many times. The rearrangement uses TRBV29-1 and TRBJ1-2; no definite D call. Trimming took 4 bases from V and 2 from J, leaving 14 bases between them. Germline values: CDR1 SQVTM, CDR2 ANQGSEA. CDR3 length: 14 residues. CDR3 nucleotide sequence: TGCAGCGTTGGCGGGCCGGACTGGAACTATGGCTACACCTTC. Its protein product is CSVGGPDWNYGYTF.

The sample holds many counts of this clonotype. The chain employs TRBV2 and TRBJ2-4; a weak D match, TRBD1 (6 bases). The V and J ends lost 6 bases and 0 bases respectively, with 15 bases between them. This CDR3 region has 16 residues. Germline loops: CDR1 SNHLY, CDR2 FYNNEI. The CDR3 is CASRQNRVGAKNIQYF. CDR3 coding DNA: TGTGCCAGCAGGCAAAACAGGGTGGGAGCCAAAAACATTCAGTACTTC.

This clonotype was counted only a few times. This chain joins TRBV20-1 and TRBJ2-3; no firm D call. Germline V gene sequence: CDR1 DFQATT, CDR2 SNEGSKA (reference sequence). This CDR3 contains 12 residues. V was shortened by 1 base and J by 6 bases, with 8 bases between the two germline ends. The CDR3 nucleotides are TGCAGTGCTAGAGTTCCTGAGGATACGCAGTATTTT. Encoded protein: CSARVPEDTQYF.

This clonotype was picked up many times. The chain has TRBV11-2 and TRBJ1-5; TRBD1 matches 7 bases. J was trimmed by 6 bases and V by 5 bases; bases with no gene match: 4. The V gene's germline CDR1 is SGHAT and CDR2 FQNNGV. This CDR3 has 13 amino acids. The CDR3 here is CASSRSGGQPQHF. CDR3 DNA sequence: TGTGCCAGCAGCAGATCAGGGGGTCAGCCCCAGCATTTT.

V gene TRBV6-1 combines with J gene TRBJ1-2, with 7 bases that match TRBD1. Germline assignment: CDR1 MNHNS and CDR2 SASEGT. CDR3 length equals 12 residues. V dropped 6 bases and J dropped 12; count of bases not matched to a gene: 10. Written as DNA, the CDR3 is TGTGCCAGCAGCCCGGACAGGTACGGCCACACCTTC. It translates to CASSPDRYGHTF.